This T cell receptor beta chain is drawn from a study of early stage breast cancer tumors. Study in general: Most invasive tumors, about 75% of the 16, were ER+/PR+/HER2-. Among some 12 ER+/PR+/HER2- tumors, eight were ductal, four lobular.

Study observations and caveats: Commonly generated sequences made up most enriched TCRB sequences shared between patients. Bulk DNA sequencing of unsorted cells missed chain pairing and markers.

The V gene lost 2 bases and the J gene lost 5 bases, with 13 bases spanning the gap. The CDR3 has 15 amino acids. CDR1 is ENHRY, CDR2 SYGVKD, per germline. This table comes from immunoSEQ multiplex PCR, and its TCRdb copy is limited to in-frame clones, with some not included. The table lists 50,000 to 65,000 clones, about 90% of them singletons, with approximately 5% in the top ten. Details on this clone: Its antigen is undetermined.

Sequencing used blood. The TCR was taken from a person between 65 and 79 years old with breast cancer. The chain recombines TRBV10-3 with TRBJ2-1; TRBD2 is a possible D gene (7 bases). CDR3 amino acids: CAISERGGVDNEQFF. CDR3 coding DNA: TGTGCCATCAGTGAGCGAGGGGGGGTTGACAATGAGCAGTTCTTC.